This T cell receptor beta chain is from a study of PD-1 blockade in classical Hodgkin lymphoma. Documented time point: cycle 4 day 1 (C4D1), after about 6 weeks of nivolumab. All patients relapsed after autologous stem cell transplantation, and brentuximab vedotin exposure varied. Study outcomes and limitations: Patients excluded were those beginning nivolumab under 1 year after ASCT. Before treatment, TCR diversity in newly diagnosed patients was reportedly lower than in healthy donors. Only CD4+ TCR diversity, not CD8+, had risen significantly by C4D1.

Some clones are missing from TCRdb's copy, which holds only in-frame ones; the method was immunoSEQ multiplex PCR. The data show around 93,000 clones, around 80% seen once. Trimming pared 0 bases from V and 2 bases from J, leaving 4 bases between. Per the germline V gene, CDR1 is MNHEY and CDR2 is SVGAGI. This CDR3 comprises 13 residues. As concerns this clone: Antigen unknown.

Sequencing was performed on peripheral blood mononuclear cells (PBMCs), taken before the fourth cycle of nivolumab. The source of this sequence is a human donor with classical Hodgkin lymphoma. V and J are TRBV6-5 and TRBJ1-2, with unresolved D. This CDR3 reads CASSYSRNYGYTF. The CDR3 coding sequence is TGTGCCAGCAGTTACTCACGGAACTATGGCTACACCTTC.